This T cell receptor (beta chain) originates from a study of blood T cell repertoires in COVID-19. Sequenced by immunoSEQ multiplex PCR; TCRdb stores in-frame clones only, minus some. Altogether 50,000 or so clones are present, around 86% being singletons, with the ten largest covering approximately 5.9%. The sequenced sample consisted of peripheral blood. This clonotype was sampled from a man aged 50 or older with active COVID-19.

CDR3 amino acids: CASSGRGGTVANTGELFF. The CDR3 bases are TGTGCCTCCTCGGGCCGCGGGGGGACAGTCGCGAACACCGGGGAGCTGTTTTTT. The genes are TRBV5-4 and TRBJ2-2; maybe TRBD2 (8 bases). CDR1 SGHNT and CDR2 YYREEE come from the germline V gene (reference sequence). The CDR3 is 18 amino acids. Trimming shortened V by 10 bases and J by 0 bases, and 25 bases separated the two germline ends.